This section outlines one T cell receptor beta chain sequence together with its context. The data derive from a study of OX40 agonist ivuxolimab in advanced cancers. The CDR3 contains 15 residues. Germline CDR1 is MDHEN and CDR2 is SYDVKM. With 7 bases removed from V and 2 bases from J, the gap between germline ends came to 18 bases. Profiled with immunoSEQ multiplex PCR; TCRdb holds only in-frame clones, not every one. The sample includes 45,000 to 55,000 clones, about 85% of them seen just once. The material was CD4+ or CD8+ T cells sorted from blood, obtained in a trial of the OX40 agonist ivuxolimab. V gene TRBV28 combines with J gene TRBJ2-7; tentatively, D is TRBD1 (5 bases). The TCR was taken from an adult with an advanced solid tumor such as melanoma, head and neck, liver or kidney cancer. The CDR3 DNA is TGTGCCAGCAATCTATTCGGCCAGGGTGCCTACGAGCAGTACTTC. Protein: CASNLFGQGAYEQYF.